This is a list of T cell receptor beta chains from one sample in a study of technical replicates of blood from several donors. Sequenced by immunoSEQ multiplex PCR; TCRdb stores in-frame clones only, minus some. The sample holds 74,000 or so clones, about 96% seen once. The sample comprised T cells isolated from PBMCs. The receptors originated from a human donor in good health. The CDR3 runs from the conserved cysteine through the conserved F or W. Each record gives: V gene, J gene, D gene, CDR3 protein. A D gene is named only where the DNA matches it firmly.

V gene: TRBV7-2
J gene: TRBJ1-2
D gene: NA
CDR3 protein: CASSMDLYGYTF

V gene: TRBV9
J gene: TRBJ1-1
D gene: TRBD1
CDR3 protein: CASSVTWTGVTEAFF

V gene: TRBV11-2
J gene: TRBJ1-1
D gene: TRBD1
CDR3 protein: CASSRIGGPTEAFF

V gene: TRBV6-1
J gene: TRBJ1-5
D gene: TRBD1
CDR3 protein: CASSVDRGSNQPQHF

V gene: TRBV7-9
J gene: TRBJ1-3
D gene: NA
CDR3 protein: CASSRGDPDVGNTIYF

V gene: TRBV6-6
J gene: TRBJ1-3
D gene: NA
CDR3 protein: CASHSGNTIYF

V gene: TRBV4-2
J gene: TRBJ1-1
D gene: TRBD1
CDR3 protein: CASSLGTGVMNTEAFF

V gene: TRBV6-4
J gene: TRBJ2-2
D gene: NA
CDR3 protein: CASSETSTGELFF

V gene: TRBV9
J gene: TRBJ2-7
D gene: TRBD2
CDR3 protein: CASSEGLADSYEQYF

V gene: TRBV7-2
J gene: TRBJ2-3
D gene: TRBD1
CDR3 protein: CASSFLGQGAFTDTQYF

V gene: TRBV30
J gene: TRBJ2-7
D gene: TRBD1
CDR3 protein: CAWTRDSRREQYF

V gene: TRBV13
J gene: TRBJ2-3
D gene: TRBD2
CDR3 protein: CASSLLAGGPGWTDTQYF

V gene: TRBV9
J gene: TRBJ2-7
D gene: NA
CDR3 protein: CASSVGPYF

V gene: TRBV28
J gene: TRBJ1-4
D gene: NA
CDR3 protein: CASSFAPGSGNEKLFF

V gene: TRBV6-1
J gene: TRBJ1-2
D gene: NA
CDR3 protein: CASSPLPQGGGYTF

V gene: TRBV10-3
J gene: TRBJ1-4
D gene: NA
CDR3 protein: CAIRRGGDNEKLFF

V gene: TRBV6-5
J gene: TRBJ1-3
D gene: NA
CDR3 protein: CASSYSRDGNTIYF

V gene: TRBV27
J gene: TRBJ2-5
D gene: TRBD1
CDR3 protein: CASSLWGQGARETQYF

V gene: TRBV5-1
J gene: TRBJ2-1
D gene: NA
CDR3 protein: CASSQAGINNEQFF

V gene: TRBV19
J gene: TRBJ2-7
D gene: TRBD2
CDR3 protein: CASSISGLAGPYEQYF

V gene: TRBV6-5
J gene: TRBJ2-7
D gene: TRBD1
CDR3 protein: CASRPGTGTHEQYF

V gene: TRBV19
J gene: TRBJ2-5
D gene: TRBD1
CDR3 protein: CASSGDSGETQYF

V gene: TRBV6-5
J gene: TRBJ2-7
D gene: NA
CDR3 protein: CAGSYSPVYEQYF

V gene: TRBV6-1
J gene: TRBJ1-5
D gene: NA
CDR3 protein: CASRIQGGNQPQHF

V gene: TRBV28
J gene: TRBJ2-7
D gene: NA
CDR3 protein: CASTPLLGGPSSYEQYF

V gene: TRBV6-6
J gene: TRBJ1-3
D gene: NA
CDR3 protein: CASTADSYSGNTIYF

V gene: TRBV5-6
J gene: TRBJ2-5
D gene: TRBD1
CDR3 protein: CASSRTGKVIETQYF

V gene: TRBV2
J gene: TRBJ2-1
D gene: NA
CDR3 protein: CASSSGYNEQFF

V gene: TRBV4-3
J gene: TRBJ1-3
D gene: TRBD1
CDR3 protein: CASSQDPSGGEGNTIYF

V gene: TRBV14
J gene: TRBJ1-2
D gene: NA
CDR3 protein: CASSQGTFPRGYGYTF

V gene: TRBV28
J gene: TRBJ1-4
D gene: TRBD1
CDR3 protein: CASSLPTGVGEKLFF

V gene: TRBV18
J gene: TRBJ2-7
D gene: NA
CDR3 protein: CASSPTSAGPYEQYF

V gene: TRBV12-1
J gene: TRBJ1-4
D gene: NA
CDR3 protein: CASSFKGQGNEKLFF

V gene: TRBV18
J gene: TRBJ2-7
D gene: TRBD2
CDR3 protein: CASSPPTSGAYEQYF

V gene: TRBV7-9
J gene: TRBJ1-3
D gene: NA
CDR3 protein: CASSAAQTGSGNTIYF

V gene: TRBV4-2
J gene: TRBJ2-7
D gene: NA
CDR3 protein: CASSGGGEQYF

V gene: TRBV29-1
J gene: TRBJ1-4
D gene: TRBD1
CDR3 protein: CSVGGTGLVGEKLFF

V gene: TRBV4-2
J gene: TRBJ2-7
D gene: NA
CDR3 protein: CASSGSSYEQYF

V gene: TRBV6-5
J gene: TRBJ1-1
D gene: NA
CDR3 protein: CASSYAGGGTEAFF

V gene: TRBV6-5
J gene: TRBJ2-3
D gene: TRBD2
CDR3 protein: CASSSVASGADTQYF

V gene: TRBV11-2
J gene: TRBJ2-7
D gene: NA
CDR3 protein: CASSFFVTYEQYF

V gene: TRBV7-3
J gene: TRBJ2-5
D gene: NA
CDR3 protein: CASSAQGGEQETQYF

V gene: TRBV6-4
J gene: TRBJ1-2
D gene: NA
CDR3 protein: CASSPQGRAPRHYGYTF

V gene: TRBV27
J gene: TRBJ2-1
D gene: NA
CDR3 protein: CASRGGEWGDEQFF

V gene: TRBV27
J gene: TRBJ2-1
D gene: TRBD2
CDR3 protein: CASSLGAGGHNEQFF

V gene: TRBV7-9
J gene: TRBJ1-5
D gene: TRBD1
CDR3 protein: CASSLRGGEGNQPQHF

V gene: TRBV20-1
J gene: TRBJ2-2
D gene: NA
CDR3 protein: CSAAGVGELFF

V gene: TRBV11-2
J gene: TRBJ2-7
D gene: NA
CDR3 protein: CASSLAGDYEQYF

V gene: TRBV10-2
J gene: TRBJ2-7
D gene: TRBD1
CDR3 protein: CASSNRDRGLDEQYF

V gene: TRBV28
J gene: TRBJ2-2
D gene: NA
CDR3 protein: CASSSRGQYTGELFF

V gene: TRBV5-8
J gene: TRBJ2-3
D gene: TRBD2
CDR3 protein: CASSSRTSGFIDTQYF

V gene: TRBV5-6
J gene: TRBJ1-1
D gene: TRBD1
CDR3 protein: CASSLEGLQGPEAFF

V gene: TRBV30
J gene: TRBJ2-1
D gene: TRBD2
CDR3 protein: CAWSAQLAGLNEQFF